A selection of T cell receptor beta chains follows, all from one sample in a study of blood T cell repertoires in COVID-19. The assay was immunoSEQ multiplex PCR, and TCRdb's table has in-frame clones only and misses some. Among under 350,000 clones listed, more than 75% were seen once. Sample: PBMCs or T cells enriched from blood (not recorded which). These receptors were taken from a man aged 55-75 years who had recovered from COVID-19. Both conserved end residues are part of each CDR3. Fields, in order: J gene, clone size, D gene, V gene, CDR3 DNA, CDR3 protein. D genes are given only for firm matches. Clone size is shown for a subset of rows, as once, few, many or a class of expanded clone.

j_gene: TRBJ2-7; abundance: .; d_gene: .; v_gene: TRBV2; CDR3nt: TGTGCCAGCAGTGAAGGGAGCTCCTACGAGCAGTACTTC; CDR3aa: CASSEGSSYEQYF
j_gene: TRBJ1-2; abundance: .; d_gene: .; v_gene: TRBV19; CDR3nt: TGTGCCAGTAGTATTCAGGGGAGGGTTGGCTACACCTTC; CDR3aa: CASSIQGRVGYTF
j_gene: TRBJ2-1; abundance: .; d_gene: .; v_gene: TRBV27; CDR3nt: TGTGCCAGCAGTTTAAGGGGGAGACAAAGCTTCTCCTACAATGAGCAGTTCTTC; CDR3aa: CASSLRGRQSFSYNEQFF
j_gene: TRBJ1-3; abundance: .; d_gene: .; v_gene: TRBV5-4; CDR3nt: TGTGCCAGCAGCCCCAAACCGCAGAACTCTGGAAACACCATATATTTT; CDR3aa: CASSPKPQNSGNTIYF
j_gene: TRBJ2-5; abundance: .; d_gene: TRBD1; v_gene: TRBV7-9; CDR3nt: TGTGCCAGCAGCCCAGCGGAGGACAGGCAAGAGACCCAGTACTTC; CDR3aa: CASSPAEDRQETQYF
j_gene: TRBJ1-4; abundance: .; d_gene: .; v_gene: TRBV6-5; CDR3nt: TGTGCCAGCAGTTCCCGGGGGAATGAAAAACTGTTTTTT; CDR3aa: CASSSRGNEKLFF
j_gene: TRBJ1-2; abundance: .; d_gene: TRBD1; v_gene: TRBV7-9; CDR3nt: TGTGCCAGCAGCTTACCCCCGACAGGGGGTATTGGCTATGGCTACACCTTC; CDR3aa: CASSLPPTGGIGYGYTF
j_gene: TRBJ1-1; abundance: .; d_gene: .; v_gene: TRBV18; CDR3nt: TGTGCCAGCTCAGAGCAGAGGGCTTCCACTGAAGCTTTCTTT; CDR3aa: CASSEQRASTEAFF
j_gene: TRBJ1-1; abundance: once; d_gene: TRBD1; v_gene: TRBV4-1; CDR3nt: TGCGCCAGCAGCTCTTCAGGGGGCATTGGGTTGGTCACTGAAGCTTTCTTT; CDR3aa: CASSSSGGIGLVTEAFF
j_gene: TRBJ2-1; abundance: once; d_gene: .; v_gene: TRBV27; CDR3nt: TGTGCCAGCAGTTTTTCCGCGAACTCCTACAATGAGCAGTTCTTC; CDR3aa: CASSFSANSYNEQFF
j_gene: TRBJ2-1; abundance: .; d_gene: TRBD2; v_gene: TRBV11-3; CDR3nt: TGTGCCAGCAGCTTACTACGGGGACTAGCTGAGAATGAGCAGTTCTTC; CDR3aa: CASSLLRGLAENEQFF
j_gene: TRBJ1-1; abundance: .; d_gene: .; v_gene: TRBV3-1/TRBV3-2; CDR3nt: TGTGCCAGCAGCCAAGATATTCGGGTGAACACTGAAGCTTTCTTT; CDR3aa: CASSQDIRVNTEAFF
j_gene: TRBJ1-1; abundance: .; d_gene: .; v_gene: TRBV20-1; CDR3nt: TGCAGTGCTTGGTCAGACACTGAAGCTTTCTTT; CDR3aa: CSAWSDTEAFF
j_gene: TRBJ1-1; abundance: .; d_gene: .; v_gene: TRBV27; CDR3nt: TGTGCCAGCAGTTTCGTCGGGAACACTGAAGCTTTCTTT; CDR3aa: CASSFVGNTEAFF
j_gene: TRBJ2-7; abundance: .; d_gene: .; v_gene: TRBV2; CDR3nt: TGTGCCAGCAGTGAAGGCAGGGCGACCTACGAGCAGTACTTC; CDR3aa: CASSEGRATYEQYF
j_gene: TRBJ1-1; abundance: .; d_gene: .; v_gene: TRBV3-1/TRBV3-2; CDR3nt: TGTGCCAGCAGCCAAGTATGGAACACTGAAGCTTTCTTT; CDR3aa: CASSQVWNTEAFF
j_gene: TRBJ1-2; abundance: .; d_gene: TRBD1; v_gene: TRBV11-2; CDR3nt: TGTGCCAGCAGACTCGGGACAGCCCGCCAATTAGGCTACACCTTC; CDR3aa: CASRLGTARQLGYTF
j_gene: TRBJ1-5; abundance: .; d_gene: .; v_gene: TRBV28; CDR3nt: TGTGCCAGCAGTTTAAACCTCTGGACACAAAGGAATCAGCCCCAGCATTTT; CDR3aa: CASSLNLWTQRNQPQHF
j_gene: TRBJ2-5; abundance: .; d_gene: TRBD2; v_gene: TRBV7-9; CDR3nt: TGTGCCAGCAGCTTAATGGGACTAGCAGGGACCCAGTACTTC; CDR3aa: CASSLMGLAGTQYF
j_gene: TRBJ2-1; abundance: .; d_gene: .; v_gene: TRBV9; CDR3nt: TGTGCCAGCAGCGTAGGGGCAACAGGATACAATGAGCAGTTCTTC; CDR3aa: CASSVGATGYNEQFF
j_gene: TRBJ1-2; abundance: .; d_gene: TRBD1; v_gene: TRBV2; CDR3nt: TGTGCCAGCAGTGCGGACAGGAACTATGGCTACACCTTC; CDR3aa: CASSADRNYGYTF